This T cell receptor beta chain came from a study of T-cell memory formation after mild COVID-19. Study conclusions and caveats: The finding that pre-infection memory included some responding clones suggested that cross-reactive memory joined. Whereas later expanders leaned CD4+, clones contracting day 15 to 85 showed a balanced CD4/CD8 makeup.

Each CDR3 protein is one row after TCRdb ran MiXCR on the 5' RACE reads. The sample yields about 430,000 distinct CDR3 sequences, 20% to 25% seen once. Trimming shortened V by 11 bases and J by 6 bases, and 15 bases separated the two germline ends. There are 12 residues in the CDR3. Points on this clonotype: Antigen specificity is unknown.

Sequenced: PBMCs or a T cell subset sorted from them (not recorded which). The rearrangement links TRBV12-3 or TRBV12-4 to TRBJ2-3; possibly TRBD1 or TRBD2 for D (5 bases each). This receptor was taken from an adult woman who had mild COVID-19 (a few samples of this study predate the infection). Cell type and time point are not known. The CDR3: CAAGRGTDTQYF. The CDR3 DNA reads TGTGCCGCCGGTCGAGGGACGGATACGCAGTATTTT.